Below, 10 T cell receptor beta chains from the same sample are listed, as sequenced in a study of shared clonotypes between healthy human individuals. Clones were read by immunoSEQ multiplex PCR, and TCRdb kept only the in-frame ones, dropping some. The table records about 2 million clones, 85% to 95% of them present only once. As defined, naive CD8 cells were CD45RO-negative and positively selected for CCR7, with terminally differentiated effector memory CD45RA+ cells excluded. The sequencing input was naive CD8+ T cells sorted from blood. The receptors shown here come from a man aged 18 to 30 in good health.

Of note for this clone: The sample contains more than one DNA sequence encoding this CDR3. This chain links TRBV19 with TRBJ2-7; no clear D. CDR1 LNHDA and CDR2 SQIVND come from the germline V gene (reference sequence). V was clipped by 1 base and J by 4 bases, with 8 bases between them. This CDR3 contains 13 residues. For the CDR3, the DNA is TGTGCCAGTAGTATAGGTACGGATTACGAGCAGTACTTC. Encoded protein: CASSIGTDYEQYF.

This sequence joins TRBV4-3 and TRBJ1-4, with 7 positions matching TRBD1. V was clipped by 0 bases and J by 8 bases; unmatched bases: 6. The CDR3 is 15 residues long. Looked up from germline, CDR1 is LGHNA and CDR2 is YSLEER. CDR3 bases: TGCGCCAGCAGCCAAGACCCAGGGGGTGACGAAAAACTGTTTTTT. It encodes CASSQDPGGDEKLFF.

This clone was seen a single time. CDR3 bases: TGTGCCAGCAGCTTTACTGGGATAACGAACACTGAAGCTTTCTTT. It codes for CASSFTGITNTEAFF. V usage is TRBV7-2 and J usage is TRBJ1-1; no clear D gene. From germline, CDR1 is SGHTA and CDR2 FQGNSA. V lost 3 bases and J 1 base, leaving 12 bases between the germline ends. This CDR3 spans 15 amino acids.

The chain is built from TRBV13 and TRBJ2-2, with TRBD2 matching 9 bases. V shed 5 bases, J shed 3 bases, and the junction held 7 bases outside the gene matches. CDR1 and CDR2 (germline): PRHDT, FYEKMQ (reference sequence). This CDR3 contains 16 residues. CDR3 loop: CASSPQAGGYTGELFF. CDR3 coding DNA: TGTGCCAGCAGCCCCCAAGCGGGGGGCTACACCGGGGAGCTGTTTTTT.

The chain is built from TRBV21-1 and TRBJ2-7; the table's D call TRBD1 went unverified against the DNA. TRBV21-1 is a known pseudogene. The CDR3 spans 14 residues. In DNA, the CDR3 is TGTGCCAGCAGACCGGGACAGGGATCCTACGAGCAGTACTTC. This gives the protein CASRPGQGSYEQYF.

The rearrangement uses TRBV5-1 and TRBJ2-7; D might be TRBD1 or TRBD2, each matching 7 bases. The CDR3 contains 13 residues. Germline values: CDR1 SGHRS, CDR2 YFSETQ. V gave up 4 bases and J gave up 7 bases, with 15 bases separating them. CDR3 nucleotides: TGCGCCAGCAGCGCCGACAGGGAGGGTGAGCAGTACTTC. Protein sequence: CASSADREGEQYF.

The chain uses TRBV28 and TRBJ2-1; 8 bases agree with TRBD1. CDR3 size: 15 residues. Trimming at V came to 5 bases and at J to 2 bases, leaving 5 bases not matched to a gene. Germline CDR1 and CDR2: MDHEN and SYDVKM. In DNA form, the CDR3 reads TGTGCCAGCAGTCCGGGGACAGGCCCCTACAATGAGCAGTTCTTC. It translates to CASSPGTGPYNEQFF.

V and J are TRBV6-1 and TRBJ1-2; no reliable D call. Trimming cost V 6 bases and J 2 bases, with 16 bases left between them. The CDR3 loop spans 15 amino acids. From germline, CDR1 is MNHNS and CDR2 SASEGT. This chain's CDR3 is CASSDRTLTNYGYTF. CDR3 nucleotides: TGTGCCAGCAGCGACCGCACTTTAACCAACTATGGCTACACCTTC.

Concerning this clone itself: Other DNA sequences within the sample encode an identical CDR3. This rearrangement joins TRBV27 to TRBJ2-7; tentative D call: TRBD2 (6 bases). Germline CDR1 MNHEY, CDR2 SMNVEV (reference sequence). The CDR3 loop spans 13 amino acids. With 2 bases removed from V and 3 bases from J, the gap between germline ends came to 8 bases. The CDR3 DNA reads TGTGCCAGCAGTTTACTGGGGGGCTACGAGCAGTACTTC. This encodes CASSLLGGYEQYF.

The chain links TRBV5-5 to TRBJ2-7, with 8 bases matching TRBD1. The CDR3 runs 16 residues. The V and J ends lost 4 bases and 2 bases, in that order; junction bases with no gene match: 11. Looked up from germline, CDR1 is SGHKS and CDR2 is YYEKEE (reference sequence). This CDR3 is CASSRYLQGEAYEQYF. The CDR3 nucleotides read TGTGCCAGCAGCCGATACCTACAGGGGGAAGCCTACGAGCAGTACTTC.